These T cell receptor beta chains were read from a single sample in a study of T-cell reconstitution after alpha-beta-depleted transplantation in children. TCRdb itself ran the PCR reads through MiXCR, one entry per CDR3 protein. The sample consists of about 340,000 distinct CDR3 sequences, roughly 17% of them appearing once. Specimen: PBMCs, mostly from graft donor cells, collected 360 days after TCRalphabeta/CD19-depleted stem cell transplant. These receptors were taken from a male patient between 2 and 15 years old who had a stem cell transplant for acute lymphoblastic leukemia, so the T cells may come from the graft donor. Each CDR3 is given with its conserved first and last residue. Each record gives: CDR3 protein, CDR3 DNA, D gene, V gene, J gene, clone size. The D gene is left open where the match is weak. Not all rows give a size; the values are once, few, many and, for expanded clones, a class.

CDR3aa: CSVVSWVGEQFF
CDR3nt: TGCAGCGTAGTATCCTGGGTTGGCGAGCAGTTCTTC
d_gene: -
v_gene: TRBV29-1
j_gene: TRBJ2-1
abundance: many

CDR3aa: CSAIFLIGSFNEQFF
CDR3nt: TGCAGCGCCATTTTCCTTATAGGGAGTTTCAATGAGCAGTTCTTC
d_gene: -
v_gene: TRBV29-1
j_gene: TRBJ2-1
abundance: few

CDR3aa: CASSLNKEQFF
CDR3nt: TGTGCCAGCAGCCTTAACAAGGAGCAGTTCTTC
d_gene: -
v_gene: TRBV13
j_gene: TRBJ2-1
abundance: few

CDR3aa: CASKGEDTQYF
CDR3nt: TGTGCCAGCAAGGGAGAAGATACGCAGTATTTT
d_gene: -
v_gene: TRBV6-1
j_gene: TRBJ2-3
abundance: many

CDR3aa: CASRNLPGLVGSGRFSSYNEQFF
CDR3nt: TGTGCCAGCAGGAACCTGCCGGGACTGGTCGGTAGCGGGAGGTTTAGCTCCTACAATGAGCAGTTCTTC
d_gene: TRBD2
v_gene: TRBV25-1
j_gene: TRBJ2-1
abundance: -

CDR3aa: CSVEGTSGSFEQYF
CDR3nt: TGCAGCGTTGAAGGGACTAGCGGTTCATTCGAGCAGTACTTC
d_gene: TRBD2
v_gene: TRBV29-1
j_gene: TRBJ2-7
abundance: -

CDR3aa: CAWRLAGVADTQYF
CDR3nt: TGTGCCTGGCGTTTAGCGGGAGTGGCAGATACGCAGTATTTT
d_gene: TRBD2
v_gene: TRBV30
j_gene: TRBJ2-3
abundance: -

CDR3aa: CAWSRLPYNEQFF
CDR3nt: TGTGCCTGGAGTCGGTTACCGTACAATGAGCAGTTCTTC
d_gene: -
v_gene: TRBV30
j_gene: TRBJ2-1
abundance: -

CDR3aa: CASSPGQASVLTF
CDR3nt: TGCGCCAGCAGCCCGGGACAGGCGAGCGTCCTGACTTTC
d_gene: TRBD1
v_gene: TRBV5-1
j_gene: TRBJ2-6
abundance: many

CDR3aa: CASTQGGMNTEAFF
CDR3nt: TGTGCTAGCACCCAGGGGGGGATGAACACTGAAGCTTTCTTT
d_gene: TRBD1
v_gene: TRBV12-5
j_gene: TRBJ1-1
abundance: few

CDR3aa: CAIMGTRETEQYF
CDR3nt: TGTGCCATCATGGGGACTAGAGAGACCGAGCAGTACTTC
d_gene: TRBD2
v_gene: TRBV10-3
j_gene: TRBJ2-7
abundance: many

CDR3aa: CASRDRGRGDTQYF
CDR3nt: TGTGCCAGCAGAGACAGGGGGAGAGGAGATACGCAGTATTTT
d_gene: TRBD1
v_gene: TRBV6-1
j_gene: TRBJ2-3
abundance: few

CDR3aa: CASSPDRGIWNYGYTF
CDR3nt: TGTGCCAGCAGCCCTGACAGGGGGATATGGAACTATGGCTACACCTTC
d_gene: TRBD1
v_gene: TRBV12-3/TRBV12-4
j_gene: TRBJ1-2
abundance: -

CDR3aa: CASSQDYPSVTFSGANVLTF
CDR3nt: TGCGCCAGCAGCCAAGATTACCCTTCAGTTACTTTCTCTGGGGCCAACGTCCTGACTTTC
d_gene: -
v_gene: TRBV4-3
j_gene: TRBJ2-6
abundance: few

CDR3aa: CASSEPYQPQHF
CDR3nt: TGTGCCAGCAGTGAACCCTATCAGCCCCAGCATTTT
d_gene: -
v_gene: TRBV6-1
j_gene: TRBJ1-5
abundance: few

CDR3aa: CSARDQSSGTQPQHF
CDR3nt: TGCAGTGCTAGAGATCAAAGTTCGGGGACTCAGCCCCAGCATTTT
d_gene: -
v_gene: TRBV20-1
j_gene: TRBJ1-5
abundance: -

CDR3aa: CSARGIYNEQFF
CDR3nt: TGCAGTGCTAGGGGAATCTACAATGAGCAGTTCTTC
d_gene: -
v_gene: TRBV20-1
j_gene: TRBJ2-1
abundance: -

CDR3aa: CSARGSPGHKYNEQFF
CDR3nt: TGCAGTGCTAGGGGATCCCCGGGACACAAATACAATGAGCAGTTCTTC
d_gene: -
v_gene: TRBV20-1
j_gene: TRBJ2-1
abundance: few

CDR3aa: CSARGALAVYYNEQFF
CDR3nt: TGCAGTGCGCGGGGCGCACTAGCGGTATACTACAATGAGCAGTTCTTC
d_gene: TRBD2
v_gene: TRBV20-1
j_gene: TRBJ2-1
abundance: -

CDR3aa: CASSYKGLAGGPEGNEQFF
CDR3nt: TGTGCCAGCAGTTACAAGGGACTAGCGGGGGGCCCGGAGGGCAATGAGCAGTTCTTC
d_gene: TRBD2
v_gene: TRBV6-5
j_gene: TRBJ2-1
abundance: -

CDR3aa: CASSYLGLIYEQYF
CDR3nt: TGTGCCAGCAGTTACCTCGGACTGATCTACGAGCAGTACTTC
d_gene: -
v_gene: TRBV6-5
j_gene: TRBJ2-7
abundance: few

CDR3aa: CASSLTGANQPQHF
CDR3nt: TGTGCCAGCAGCCTGACAGGGGCGAATCAGCCCCAGCATTTT
d_gene: TRBD1
v_gene: TRBV12-3/TRBV12-4
j_gene: TRBJ1-5
abundance: -

CDR3aa: CASSLYASNTGELFF
CDR3nt: TGCGCCAGCAGCTTGTACGCAAGCAACACCGGGGAGCTGTTTTTT
d_gene: -
v_gene: TRBV5-1
j_gene: TRBJ2-2
abundance: many

CDR3aa: CASSLARLAGGDTQYF
CDR3nt: TGTGCCAGCAGCTTAGCTAGACTAGCGGGAGGAGATACGCAGTATTTT
d_gene: TRBD2
v_gene: TRBV7-8
j_gene: TRBJ2-3
abundance: -

CDR3aa: CSASSGRETQYF
CDR3nt: TGCAGTGCGAGTAGCGGGAGGGAGACCCAGTACTTC
d_gene: TRBD2
v_gene: TRBV20-1
j_gene: TRBJ2-5
abundance: -

CDR3aa: CSVETERSLNTGELFF
CDR3nt: TGCAGCGTTGAGACGGAGCGGAGCCTGAACACCGGGGAGCTGTTTTTT
d_gene: -
v_gene: TRBV29-1
j_gene: TRBJ2-2
abundance: few

CDR3aa: CASSLARTGLYEQYF
CDR3nt: TGTGCCAGCAGCTTAGCGAGAACGGGGCTCTACGAGCAGTACTTC
d_gene: -
v_gene: TRBV7-2
j_gene: TRBJ2-7
abundance: -

CDR3aa: CSPGASGYNEQFF
CDR3nt: TGCAGCCCCGGGGCTAGCGGCTACAATGAGCAGTTCTTC
d_gene: TRBD2
v_gene: TRBV20-1
j_gene: TRBJ2-1
abundance: -

CDR3aa: CSASQRGLQKTQYF
CDR3nt: TGCAGTGCTAGTCAACGGGGTCTCCAAAAGACCCAGTACTTC
d_gene: -
v_gene: TRBV20-1
j_gene: TRBJ2-5
abundance: -

CDR3aa: CASSQLILSSYEQYF
CDR3nt: TGCGCCAGCAGCCAACTAATTCTGAGTTCCTACGAGCAGTACTTC
d_gene: -
v_gene: TRBV4-3
j_gene: TRBJ2-7
abundance: -

CDR3aa: CSVVVRGTHTEAFF
CDR3nt: TGCAGCGTTGTCGTTAGGGGCACCCACACTGAAGCTTTCTTT
d_gene: -
v_gene: TRBV29-1
j_gene: TRBJ1-1
abundance: few

CDR3aa: CASSIPGHGTYEEYF
CDR3nt: TGTGCCAGCAGCATACCGGGACACGGAACCTACGAGGAGTACTTC
d_gene: -
v_gene: TRBV7-3
j_gene: TRBJ2-7
abundance: -

CDR3aa: CAISSRQGIYEQYF
CDR3nt: TGTGCCATCAGTTCGAGACAGGGGATCTACGAGCAGTACTTC
d_gene: TRBD1
v_gene: TRBV10-3
j_gene: TRBJ2-7
abundance: -

CDR3aa: CSARDSFYGGSYEQYF
CDR3nt: TGCAGTGCTAGAGATTCTTTTTACGGTGGTTCCTACGAGCAGTACTTC
d_gene: -
v_gene: TRBV20-1
j_gene: TRBJ2-7
abundance: many

CDR3aa: CASSLIPGQSYEQYF
CDR3nt: TGTGCCAGCAGCTTAATACCGGGACAGTCCTACGAGCAGTACTTC
d_gene: TRBD1
v_gene: TRBV7-8
j_gene: TRBJ2-7
abundance: -

CDR3aa: CASSLRGPRTGMNTEAFF
CDR3nt: TGCGCCAGCAGCTTGAGGGGCCCGAGGACAGGGATGAACACTGAAGCTTTCTTT
d_gene: TRBD1
v_gene: TRBV5-1
j_gene: TRBJ1-1
abundance: -

CDR3aa: CASSEAARGRFDGYTF
CDR3nt: TGTGCCAGCAGTGAAGCCGCCCGGGGGCGCTTTGATGGCTACACCTTC
d_gene: -
v_gene: TRBV6-1
j_gene: TRBJ1-2
abundance: -

CDR3aa: CASSGPSARVRGDYEQYF
CDR3nt: TGTGCCAGCAGCGGGCCCAGCGCGAGGGTAAGAGGGGACTACGAGCAGTACTTC
d_gene: -
v_gene: TRBV2
j_gene: TRBJ2-7
abundance: -

CDR3aa: CASSLYSTGNEQFF
CDR3nt: TGTGCCAGCAGCCTGTATTCTACGGGGAATGAGCAGTTCTTC
d_gene: -
v_gene: TRBV7-2
j_gene: TRBJ2-1
abundance: many

CDR3aa: CASRHTWGNIQYF
CDR3nt: TGCGCCAGCAGACATACTTGGGGGAACATTCAGTACTTC
d_gene: -
v_gene: TRBV10-2
j_gene: TRBJ2-4
abundance: many

CDR3aa: CASSQAFSGAGELFF
CDR3nt: TGCGCCAGCAGCCAAGCTTTCTCGGGAGCCGGGGAGCTGTTTTTT
d_gene: -
v_gene: TRBV4-3
j_gene: TRBJ2-2
abundance: -

CDR3aa: CAISPSGTSYEQYF
CDR3nt: TGTGCCATCAGTCCAAGCGGGACCAGCTACGAGCAGTACTTC
d_gene: TRBD2
v_gene: TRBV10-3
j_gene: TRBJ2-7
abundance: -

CDR3aa: CASSLGAGKDSPLHF
CDR3nt: TGTGCCAGCAGCTTAGGGGCAGGGAAGGATTCACCCCTCCACTTT
d_gene: -
v_gene: TRBV11-2
j_gene: TRBJ1-6
abundance: -

CDR3aa: CASSSGLAGVDTQYF
CDR3nt: TGTGCCAGCAGTTCCGGACTAGCGGGAGTGGATACGCAGTATTTT
d_gene: TRBD2
v_gene: TRBV28
j_gene: TRBJ2-3
abundance: -

CDR3aa: CASSQVGGGETQYF
CDR3nt: TGCGCCAGCAGCCAAGTGGGAGGGGGAGAGACCCAGTACTTC
d_gene: -
v_gene: TRBV4-1
j_gene: TRBJ2-5
abundance: few

CDR3aa: CASGPSTQPQHF
CDR3nt: TGTGCCAGCGGCCCCTCCACTCAGCCCCAGCATTTT
d_gene: -
v_gene: TRBV12-3/TRBV12-4
j_gene: TRBJ1-5
abundance: -

CDR3aa: CSPKGANEQFF
CDR3nt: TGCAGTCCAAAGGGGGCCAATGAGCAGTTCTTC
d_gene: TRBD1
v_gene: TRBV20-1
j_gene: TRBJ2-1
abundance: -

CDR3aa: CATSRDLAKNIQYF
CDR3nt: TGTGCCACCAGCAGAGATTTAGCCAAAAACATTCAGTACTTC
d_gene: -
v_gene: TRBV15
j_gene: TRBJ2-4
abundance: -